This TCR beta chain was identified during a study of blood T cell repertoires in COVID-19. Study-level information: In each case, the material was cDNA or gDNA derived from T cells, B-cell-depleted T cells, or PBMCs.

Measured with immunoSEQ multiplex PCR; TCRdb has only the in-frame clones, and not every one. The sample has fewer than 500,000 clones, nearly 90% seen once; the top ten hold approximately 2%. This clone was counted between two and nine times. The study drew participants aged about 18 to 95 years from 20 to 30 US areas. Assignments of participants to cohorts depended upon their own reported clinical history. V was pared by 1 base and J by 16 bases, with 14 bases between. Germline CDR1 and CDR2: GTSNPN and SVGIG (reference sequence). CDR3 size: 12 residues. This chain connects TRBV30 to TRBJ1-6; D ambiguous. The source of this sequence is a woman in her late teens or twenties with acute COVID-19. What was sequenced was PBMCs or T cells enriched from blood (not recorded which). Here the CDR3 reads CAWSGPGRALHF. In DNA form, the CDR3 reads TGTGCCTGGAGTGGGCCGGGGAGAGCGCTCCACTTT.